Below, 19 T cell receptor beta chains from the same sample are listed, as sequenced in a study of T cell responses to AZD1222 COVID-19 vaccine (dated by TCRdb to about 2021). What the time point label conveys for this sample: baseline before first vaccination. Receptor amplification or capture employed the immunoSEQ multiplex PCR assay. TCRdb provides this immuneACCESS table in a form limited to in-frame rearrangements. Some clones are lacking; in checked studies, under half of them reflect an unresolved V gene, and why the rest are absent is not known. The sample table shows just under 55,000 clones, and around 90% are seen once. Roughly 2% of the sample is held by the ten biggest clonotypes. The source material was peripheral blood, sampled on day 0 of AZD1222 vaccination. All receptors come from an adult in good health.

The J gene is TRBJ1-2, the V gene TRBV29-1; 9 nucleotides align to TRBD1. Per the germline V gene, CDR1 is SQVTM and CDR2 is ANQGSEA. V lost 3 bases, J lost 6 bases, and 11 bases stayed unmatched. The CDR3 sequence is 15 residues long. The CDR3 region has the DNA TGCAGCGTTGAGTATTGGGGACAGGGAGCCGATGGCTACACCTTC. It is translated as CSVEYWGQGADGYTF.

This chain connects TRBV18 to TRBJ2-7, with D perhaps assigned TRBD1 or TRBD2 (5 bases each). Trimming left V 2 bases short and J 2 bases short, with 10 bases between. CDR3 size: 14 residues. Germline V gene lookup returns CDR1 KGHSH and CDR2 LQKENI. The CDR3 region is CASSPETGPYEQYF. The CDR3 nucleotides read TGTGCCAGCTCACCAGAAACGGGACCCTACGAGCAGTACTTC.

This chain joins TRBV10-2 and TRBJ2-7; 10 bases match TRBD2. Germline CDR1 WSHSY, CDR2 SAAADI. This CDR3 region has 17 residues. The ends lost 4 bases at V and 0 bases at J; junction bases unmatched: 9. This chain's CDR3 is CASSGAELAGTSYEQYF. CDR3 sequence (DNA): TGCGCCAGCAGTGGCGCAGAACTAGCGGGAACCTCCTACGAGCAGTACTTC.

The V call is TRBV2, the J call TRBJ2-7; the match to TRBD2 covers 7 bases. Per germline, CDR1 SNHLY and CDR2 FYNNEI. The CDR3 runs to 15 residues. With V trimmed by 8 bases and J by 6 bases, 16 bases remained unmatched. CDR3 loop: CASVLGGSQRGEQYF. The CDR3 nucleotides are TGTGCCAGCGTCCTCGGCGGGAGTCAGCGTGGCGAGCAGTACTTC.

V is TRBV5-1 and J is TRBJ1-1; D is uncertain. Trimming pared 0 bases from V and 4 bases from J, leaving 10 bases between. This CDR3 comprises 14 residues. The germline gives CDR1 SGHRS, CDR2 YFSETQ. CDR3 DNA: TGCGCCAGCAGCTTGGAACAGACGTCCACTGAAGCTTTCTTT. Amino acid sequence: CASSLEQTSTEAFF.

The genes are TRBV2 and TRBJ2-1, with a weak D call TRBD1 (6 bases). Trimming left V 5 bases short and J 3 bases short, with 8 bases between. This CDR3 contains 13 residues. CDR1 and CDR2 from the germline V gene are SNHLY and FYNNEI. The CDR3 region has the DNA TGTGCCAGCAGTCCCAGGGGCTACAATGAGCAGTTCTTC. This codes for CASSPRGYNEQFF.

J is TRBJ1-5 and V is TRBV29-1; possibly TRBD1 for D (5 bases). This CDR3 has 14 amino acids. Germline CDR1 is SQVTM and CDR2 is ANQGSEA. Trimming stripped 6 bases from V and 0 bases from J, with 12 bases between. CDR3 residues: CSVGTASSNQPQHF. The CDR3 nucleotides are TGCAGCGTGGGGACTGCGTCTAGCAATCAGCCCCAGCATTTT.

This chain connects TRBV5-1 to TRBJ1-5; D is possibly TRBD1 (5 bases). The CDR3 totals 14 residues. CDR1 is SGHRS, CDR2 YFSETQ, per germline. V was trimmed by 0 bases and J by 4 bases, leaving 8 bases between them. The CDR3 bases are TGCGCCAGCAGCTTGGAGGCAGGGAATCAGCCCCAGCATTTT. Residues: CASSLEAGNQPQHF.

To note about this clone: One end of the junction fails to match germline, which may point to a read error. The chain is built from TRBV7-7 and TRBJ2-1, with TRBD2 identical over 7 bases. This CDR3 comprises 15 residues. Looked up from germline, CDR1 is SSHAT and CDR2 is FNYEAQ (reference sequence). The CDR3 DNA reads as TGTGCTAGCAGCTTAGGCGGGAGTGTATACAATGAGCAGTTCTTC. This translates into CASSLGGSVYNEQFF.

CDR3: CASNQNTEAFF. CDR3 coding DNA: TGCGCCAGCAACCAGAACACTGAAGCTTTCTTT. The chain links TRBV10-2 to TRBJ1-1; D gene uncertain. V was trimmed by 7 bases and J by 1 base, leaving 4 bases between them. The CDR3 has 11 amino acids. CDR1 WSHSY and CDR2 SAAADI come from the germline V gene.

V is TRBV18 and J is TRBJ2-7, with 12 bases identical to TRBD2. The V segment lost 2 bases and the J segment 3 bases; nucleotides outside the gene matches: 14. This CDR3 is 19 amino acids long. The germline V gene encodes CDR1 KGHSH and CDR2 LQKENI. The CDR3 coding sequence is TGTGCCAGCTCACCAGACGGGGGCCTCAGACTAGCGGGAGTCTACGAGCAGTACTTC. Translating gives CASSPDGGLRLAGVYEQYF. The variable domain in full, completed from reference TRBV18 and TRBJ2-7, reads NAGVMQNPRHLVRRRGQEARLRCSPMKGHSHVYWYRQLPEEGLKFMVYLQKENIIDESGMPKERFSAEFPKEGPSILRIQQVVRGDSAAYFCASSPDGGLRLAGVYEQYFGPGTRLTVT.

J is TRBJ1-1 and V is TRBV12-3 or TRBV12-4; D unresolved. The CDR3 covers 13 residues. Between the trimmed V and J ends, which lost 2 bases and 5 bases, there was a span of 9 bases. The CDR3 here is CASSLYSGTEAFF. The CDR3 nucleotides read TGTGCCAGCAGTTTATACAGTGGGACTGAAGCTTTCTTT.

Only one count was recorded for this clone. This chain uses TRBV18 with TRBJ2-2; perhaps TRBD2 as D (6 bases). Germline lookup yields CDR1 KGHSH and CDR2 LQKENI. Trimming took 3 bases from V and 2 from J, leaving 10 bases between them. This CDR3 has 15 residues. The CDR3 DNA reads as TGTGCCAGCTCACCGACTAGGACCAACACCGGGGAGCTGTTTTTT. It encodes CASSPTRTNTGELFF.

The V gene is TRBV14, the J gene TRBJ2-5; 10 bases fit TRBD2. Germline V gives CDR1 SGHDN, CDR2 FVKESK. J lost 5 bases, V lost 4 bases, and 7 bases had no gene match. The CDR3 sequence is 15 residues long. The CDR3 is CASSLELAGRETQYF. DNA for the CDR3: TGTGCCAGCAGCCTGGAACTAGCGGGAAGGGAGACCCAGTACTTC.

V is TRBV7-2 and J is TRBJ1-5; D perhaps matches TRBD1 (6 bases). This CDR3 spans 16 amino acids. Germline CDR1 and CDR2: SGHTA and FQGNSA. Deletions cut 2 bases from V and 2 bases from J, with 13 bases between. The CDR3 bases are TGTGCCAGCAGCTTAATTGGGGGGCTTGGCAATCAGCCCCAGCATTTT. Translated, it gives CASSLIGGLGNQPQHF.

Only one count was recorded for this clone. V gene TRBV6-5 combines with J gene TRBJ2-1; 7 positions match TRBD2. CDR3 size: 15 residues. V was pared by 6 bases and J by 10 bases, with 15 bases of the junction left unmatched. Germline V gene data show CDR1 as MNHEY and CDR2 as SVGAGI. The CDR3 is CASRSPGTIPTEQFF. CDR3 coding DNA: TGTGCCAGCAGAAGCCCCGGGACTATCCCAACAGAGCAGTTCTTC.

In DNA form, the CDR3 reads TGTGCCAGCAGTTCTCCGACAGGGCGCTATGGCTACACCTTC. Amino acids: CASSSPTGRYGYTF. V is TRBV6-2 or TRBV6-3 and J is TRBJ1-2; TRBD1 matches at 7 bases. Germline-derived CDR1 and CDR2 are MNHEY and SVGEGT. The CDR3 covers 14 residues. Trimming removed 4 bases from V and 4 bases from J; junction bases left unmatched: 6.

The J gene is TRBJ1-2, the V gene TRBV5-5; D uncertain. The ends were cut back, 0 bases at V and 6 bases at J, with 9 bases in the middle. Germline CDR1 reads SGHKS; CDR2 reads YYEKEE (reference sequence). The CDR3 is made up of 13 amino acids. The CDR3 region has the DNA TGTGCCAGCAGCTTGGAGTACGGGGATGGCTACACCTTC. Amino acid sequence: CASSLEYGDGYTF. The variable domain in full, with the rest retrieved from reference TRBV5-5 and TRBJ1-2, is DAGVTQSPTHLIKTRGQQVTLRCSPISGHKSVSWYQQVLGQGPQFIFQYYEKEERGRGNFPDRFSARQFPNYSSELNVNALLLGDSALYLCASSLEYGDGYTFGSGTRLTVV.

The chain recombines TRBV11-2 with TRBJ2-1; 12 bases map to TRBD2. After removal of 1 base from V and 3 bases from J, the junction contained 10 bases not matched to a gene. Per the germline V gene, CDR1 is SGHAT and CDR2 is FQNNGV. The CDR3 sequence is 19 residues long. The CDR3 DNA reads as TGTGCCAGCAGCTTAGTTTCTAGCGGGAGGGCCTCCGTCTACAATGAGCAGTTCTTC. Translation: CASSLVSSGRASVYNEQFF.